Presented here are 13 T cell receptor beta chains from one specimen sequenced in a study of regulatory T cells in long-lasting Graves disease. Time point indicated: newly diagnosed GD, antithyroid drugs for less than 3 months. Following extraction of RNA from PBMCs, that RNA was used to make the TCR library. With iRepertoire HTBI primers and Arm-PCR of CDR3 regions, TCR beta libraries were built. TCRdb re-analysed the multiplex PCR reads in MiXCR, keeping a single row per CDR3 protein. The sample carries roughly 560,000 distinct CDR3 sequences, approximately 12% recorded once. The sample also formed part of further work on T cells in Graves' hyperthyroidism and ophthalmopathy.

The input for sequencing was peripheral blood mononuclear cells (PBMCs), taken at new diagnosis, from a patient treated with antithyroid drugs. The receptors derive from a woman aged 25-40 years with Graves disease.

The sample holds many counts of this clonotype. The chain carries TRBV7-3 and TRBJ2-1, with 11 bases that match TRBD2. Germline lookup yields CDR1 SGHTA and CDR2 FQGTGA. The CDR3 is 15 residues long. Trimming took 5 bases from V and 3 from J; bases not matched to a gene: 3. The CDR3: CASSRLAGFYNEQFF. CDR3 in DNA: TGTGCCAGCAGCAGACTAGCGGGGTTCTACAATGAGCAGTTCTTC.

The V and J genes are TRBV20-1 and TRBJ1-3; 8 nucleotides agree with TRBD1. V dropped 1 base and J dropped 0; count of bases not matched to a gene: 5. CDR3 length equals 16 residues. The germline CDR1 and CDR2 sequences are DFQATT and SNEGSKA (reference sequence). CDR3 bases: TGCAGTGCTAGAGGGGGGGGACAGGTCTCTGGAAACACCATATATTTT. Its protein is CSARGGGQVSGNTIYF.

Many counts were recorded for this clonotype. This chain uses TRBV5-5 with TRBJ1-5; D remains ambiguous. Germline V lookup: CDR1 SGHKS, CDR2 YYEKEE (reference sequence). V gave up 2 bases and J gave up 0 bases, with 12 bases separating them. The CDR3 is 16 amino acids. The CDR3 is CASSFLSELSNQPQHF. As DNA, the CDR3 is TGTGCCAGCAGCTTCTTGTCGGAGCTTAGCAATCAGCCCCAGCATTTT.

At least ten counts were recorded for this clonotype. The rearrangement joins TRBV28 to TRBJ1-4; TRBD1 aligns across 9 bases. V gave up 3 bases and J gave up 5 bases; unmatched junction bases: 7. CDR1 and CDR2 from the germline V gene are MDHEN and SYDVKM. The CDR3 sequence is 16 residues long. CDR3 in amino acids: CASSFPRTGVNEKLFF. The CDR3 DNA sequence: TGTGCCAGCAGTTTCCCCCGGACAGGGGTAAATGAAAAACTGTTTTTT.

The rearrangement joins TRBV6-2 or TRBV6-3 to TRBJ2-3; TRBD1 aligns across 8 bases. The CDR3 contains 13 residues. J lost 11 bases, V lost 4 bases, and 8 bases had no gene match. Germline V gives CDR1 MNHEY, CDR2 SVGEGT. This CDR3 reads CASSSRTGQGQYF. The CDR3 nucleotides are TGTGCCAGCAGTTCGAGGACAGGGCAGGGGCAGTATTTT.

Many counts were recorded for this clonotype. The CDR3 spells CSATRGGEAFF. CDR3 nucleotides: TGCAGTGCAACCAGGGGAGGTGAAGCTTTCTTT. The genes are TRBV20-1 and TRBJ1-1, with D possibly being TRBD1 (6 bases). The CDR3 extends over 11 amino acids. Trimming removed 6 bases from V and 7 bases from J, with 12 bases in between. Germline values: CDR1 DFQATT, CDR2 SNEGSKA (reference sequence).

This clonotype was seen a few times. The chain is built from TRBV19 and TRBJ2-7, with TRBD2 matching over 10 bases. CDR3 length equals 16 residues. V shed 5 bases, J shed 0 bases, and the junction held 7 bases outside the gene matches. CDR1 and CDR2 (germline): LNHDA, SQIVND (reference sequence). In DNA, the CDR3 is TGTGCCAGTAGTTGGGTAGCGGGAGGAAACTCCTACGAGCAGTACTTC. Translation: CASSWVAGGNSYEQYF.

This clonotype was seen only a few times. The chain recombines TRBV28 with TRBJ2-7; D call uncertain. Germline loops: CDR1 MDHEN, CDR2 SYDVKM. Trimming took off 5 bases at V and 3 bases at J, with 8 bases between the two ends. The CDR3 consists of 12 residues. For the CDR3, the DNA is TGTGCCAGCAGTCCGGACCACTACGAGCAGTACTTC. Translated: CASSPDHYEQYF.

This clonotype was detected many times. The J gene is TRBJ2-1, the V gene TRBV10-3; 14 nucleotides align to TRBD2. Germline V gives CDR1 ENHRY, CDR2 SYGVKD. The V segment lost 1 base and the J segment 8 bases; nucleotides outside the gene matches: 4. The CDR3 has 16 amino acids. The CDR3 sequence: CAISELGTSGSDEQFF. The CDR3 DNA is TGTGCCATCAGTGAGTTAGGGACTAGCGGGAGCGATGAGCAGTTCTTC.

This clonotype was observed many times. This chain's CDR3 is CASSLMGLAGAETQYF. CDR3 bases: TGTGCCAGCAGCTTAATGGGACTAGCGGGAGCCGAGACCCAGTACTTC. The rearrangement joins TRBV7-2 to TRBJ2-5; 14 nucleotides line up with TRBD2. Germline V gene lookup returns CDR1 SGHTA and CDR2 FQGNSA. The CDR3 spans 16 residues. V was clipped by 2 bases and J by 5 bases; unmatched bases: 4.

This clonotype was observed many times. The rearrangement uses TRBV11-2 and TRBJ1-4; 8 bases align to TRBD1. Trimming removed 4 bases from V and 5 bases from J; junction bases left unmatched: 6. The CDR3 is made up of 15 amino acids. CDR1 and CDR2 from the germline V gene are SGHAT and FQNNGV. CDR3 nucleotides: TGTGCCAGCAGCTCAGGGGGCCGGCTGAATGAAAAACTGTTTTTT. It specifies CASSSGGRLNEKLFF. The full variable domain, rest sourced from reference TRBV11-2 and TRBJ1-4, is EAGVAQSPRYKIIEKRQSVAFWCNPISGHATLYWYQQILGQGPKLLIQFQNNGVVDDSQLPKDRFSAERLKGVDSTLKIQPAKLEDSAVYLCASSSGGRLNEKLFFGSGTQLSVL.

This clonotype has ten or more counts. The chain uses TRBV28 and TRBJ2-1; D is possibly TRBD1 (6 bases). Germline CDR1 MDHEN, CDR2 SYDVKM. The V end was cut by 4 bases, the J end by 7 bases, with 20 bases between. The CDR3 consists of 16 residues. CDR3 protein: CASSSPPRITGNEQFF. The CDR3 nucleotides read TGTGCCAGCAGTTCTCCACCTAGAATCACAGGGAATGAGCAGTTCTTC.

This clonotype was found many times. This rearrangement joins TRBV20-1 to TRBJ2-3; perhaps TRBD1 as D (5 bases). Germline loops: CDR1 DFQATT, CDR2 SNEGSKA (reference sequence). The CDR3 is 14 amino acids. V gave up 7 bases and J gave up 4 bases, with 18 bases separating them. The CDR3 protein is CSVTGRQRADTQYF. DNA for the CDR3: TGCAGTGTCACAGGACGTCAACGGGCAGATACGCAGTATTTT.